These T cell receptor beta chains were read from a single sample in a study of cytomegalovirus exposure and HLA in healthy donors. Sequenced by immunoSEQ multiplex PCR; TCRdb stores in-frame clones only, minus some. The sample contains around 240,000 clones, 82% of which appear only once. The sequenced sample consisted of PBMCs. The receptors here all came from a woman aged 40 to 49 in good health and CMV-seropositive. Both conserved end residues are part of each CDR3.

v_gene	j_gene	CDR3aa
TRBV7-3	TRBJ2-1	CASSPGTFYNEQFF
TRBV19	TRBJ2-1	CASSLQAGGPYNEQFF
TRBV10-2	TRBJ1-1	CASSESMETEAFF
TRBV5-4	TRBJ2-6	CASSLGTGPTYSGANVLTF
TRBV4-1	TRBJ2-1	CASSRLAGVRNEQFF
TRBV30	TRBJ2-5	CAWAMRGTGTQYF
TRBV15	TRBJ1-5	CATSRHGQGGQPQHF
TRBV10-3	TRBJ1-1	CAIGQSRRVGNTEAFF
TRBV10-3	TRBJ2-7	CAISESGVAGVSYEQYF
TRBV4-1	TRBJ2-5	CASSQVRLAGGQQETQYF
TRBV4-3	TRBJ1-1	CASSQDLTGVNTEAFF
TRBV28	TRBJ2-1	CASSLGTSGSSEQFF
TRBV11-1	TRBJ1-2	CASSLQGAYYGYTF
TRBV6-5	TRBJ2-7	CAIGHGLEQYF
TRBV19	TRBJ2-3	CASTSGGSPDTQYF
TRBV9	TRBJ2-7	CASSVGQGRVSEQYF
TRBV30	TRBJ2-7	CAWSGGRVGEQYF
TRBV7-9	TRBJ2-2	CSSSSSGTTGELFF
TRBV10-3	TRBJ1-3	CAISDTRGLSGNTIYF
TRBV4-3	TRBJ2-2	CASSRLAGNTGELFF
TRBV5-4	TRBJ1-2	CASSPEGTGRGGYGYTF
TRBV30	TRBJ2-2	CAWRASGLRTGELFF
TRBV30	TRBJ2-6	CAWRWGAGANVLTF
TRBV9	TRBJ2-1	CASSGGGLAGEEQFF
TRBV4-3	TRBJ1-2	CASSGQRGHLLGRNYGYTF
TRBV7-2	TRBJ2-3	CASSPKSGGATDTQYF
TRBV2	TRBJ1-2	CASRKDRYYGYTF
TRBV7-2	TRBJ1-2	CASSFSTGDGYTF
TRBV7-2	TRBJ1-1	CASSLLQGKAFF
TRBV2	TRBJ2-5	CASSEGAGAQETQYF